This TCR beta chain was recovered during a study of blood T cell repertoires in COVID-19. Overall study: T cells, B-cell-depleted T cells, or PBMCs supplied cDNA or gDNA.

Under the authors' procedure: Reference gene primer amplification gave nucleated cell count estimates. Sequencing used immunoSEQ multiplex PCR; TCRdb keeps in-frame clones, though not all of them. Clonal size and the V and J genes are those of that table, whereas D and trimming came from the DNA. The data hold 100,000 to 150,000 clones, with more than 85% observed a single time. The sequenced sample was peripheral blood. This TCR was recovered from a middle-aged man with active or convalescent COVID-19.

CDR3 coding DNA: TGCAGCGTTGAAGTTGGCTCCGAGGCATACAATGAGCAGTTCTTC. This sequence encodes CSVEVGSEAYNEQFF. The V and J genes are TRBV29-1 and TRBJ2-1; no definite D call. V lost 1 base, J lost 4 bases, and 14 bases lay in between. Germline assignment: CDR1 SQVTM and CDR2 ANQGSEA. The CDR3 contains 15 residues.